The 21 T cell receptor beta chains below all came from one sample that was sequenced in a study of PD-1 blockade in classical Hodgkin lymphoma. Sequencing was performed with immunoSEQ multiplex PCR; in TCRdb, only in-frame clones are kept and a portion is missing. The sample gives 35,000 to 55,000 clones, roughly 70% of which show up once; 2.8% is in the top ten. All the patients suffered relapse after autologous stem cell transplantation, and brentuximab vedotin exposure differed. Here the sequenced sample was peripheral blood mononuclear cells (PBMCs), taken before the second cycle of nivolumab. Receptor source: a human donor with classical Hodgkin lymphoma.

This sequence joins TRBV27 and TRBJ2-7, with D perhaps matching TRBD2 (5 bases). Germline V lookup: CDR1 MNHEY, CDR2 SMNVEV (reference sequence). V dropped 5 bases and J dropped 3 bases, with 14 bases sitting between them. CDR3 length equals 14 residues. In DNA, the CDR3 is TGTGCCAGCAGTCCCGGGGTTAGGCACTACGAGCAGTACTTC. Its translation is CASSPGVRHYEQYF.

The chain recombines TRBV11-1 with TRBJ2-2, with D hard to call. The germline V and J ends were trimmed by 3 bases and 8 bases, with 10 bases remaining between them. The germline V gene encodes CDR1 SGHAT and CDR2 FQDESV (reference sequence). The CDR3 totals 13 residues. CDR3: CASSFQIRGELFF. The CDR3 bases are TGTGCCAGCAGCTTCCAGATTCGAGGGGAGCTGTTTTTT. Full variable domain (rest looked up from reference TRBV11-1 and TRBJ2-2): EAEVAQSPRYKITEKSQAVAFWCDPISGHATLYWYRQILGQGPELLVQFQDESVVDDSQLPKDRFSAERLKGVDSTLKIQPAELGDSAMYLCASSFQIRGELFFGEGSRLTVL.

The V call is TRBV5-8, the J call TRBJ1-1; D is uncertain. Trimming removed 1 base from V and 3 bases from J, with 7 bases in between. Germline CDR1 reads SGHTS; CDR2 reads YDEGEE. The CDR3 is 13 residues long. The CDR3: CASSLYVDTEAFF. Written as DNA, the CDR3 is TGTGCCAGCAGCTTGTACGTCGACACTGAAGCTTTCTTT. Full variable domain (missing parts from reference TRBV5-8 and TRBJ1-1): EAGVTQSPTHLIKTRGQQATLRCSPISGHTSVYWYQQALGLGLQFLLWYDEGEERNRGNFPPRFSGRQFPNYSSELNVNALELEDSALYLCASSLYVDTEAFFGQGTRLTVV.

The chain combines TRBV15 with TRBJ1-5; 7 nucleotides align to TRBD1. Trimming cost V 4 bases and J 3 bases; bases outside gene matches: 9. Germline assignment: CDR1 LNHNV and CDR2 YYDKDF (reference sequence). This CDR3 is built from 16 residues. CDR3 protein: CATSIGNRGNNQPQHF. CDR3 coding DNA: TGTGCCACCAGCATAGGCAACAGGGGAAACAATCAGCCCCAGCATTTT.

The gene calls are TRBV7-3 and TRBJ2-3, with 7 bases fitting TRBD2. V shed 3 bases, J shed 4 bases, and the junction held 10 bases outside the gene matches. The CDR3 is made up of 16 amino acids. The V gene's germline CDR1 is SGHTA and CDR2 FQGTGA. This chain's CDR3 is CASSLRAGDTPDTQYF. CDR3 DNA: TGTGCCAGCAGCTTGCGTGCGGGGGATACTCCAGATACGCAGTATTTT.

This chain links TRBV6-5 with TRBJ2-7, with D hard to call. Germline assignment: CDR1 MNHEY and CDR2 SVGAGI. The CDR3 totals 12 residues. Trimming removed 6 bases from V and 2 bases from J, with 8 bases in between. The CDR3 here is CASRGMAYEQYF. The CDR3 nucleotides read TGTGCCAGCAGGGGAATGGCCTACGAGCAGTACTTC.

The rearrangement uses TRBV10-3 and TRBJ2-7; D is uncertain. Trimming took 7 bases from V and 2 from J, leaving 9 bases between them. Germline CDR1 reads ENHRY; CDR2 reads SYGVKD. This CDR3 has 12 amino acids. The CDR3 DNA reads TGTGCCATCATGAATGAGACCTACGAGCAGTACTTC. Amino acid sequence: CAIMNETYEQYF.

J is TRBJ1-6 and V is TRBV18, with D uncertain. Between the trimmed V and J ends, which lost 6 bases and 7 bases, there was a span of 16 bases. The CDR3 is 15 residues long. CDR1 is KGHSH and CDR2 is LQKENI in the germline V gene. CDR3 nucleotide sequence: TGTGCCAGCTCTCCCCCGACCGGGAGGAATTCACCCCTCCACTTT. Its protein is CASSPPTGRNSPLHF.

The CDR3 nucleotides read TGTGCCAGCAGCTTAGGGGGACCCAACACAGATACGCAGTATTTT. This encodes CASSLGGPNTDTQYF. V gene TRBV7-9 combines with J gene TRBJ2-3, with D perhaps assigned TRBD1 or TRBD2 (5 bases each). Germline V CDR1 and CDR2: SEHNR, FQNEAQ (reference sequence). This CDR3 has 15 residues. Trimming left V 1 base short and J 2 bases short, with 10 bases between.

This chain connects TRBV27 to TRBJ1-6; 7 bases map to TRBD1. Per germline, CDR1 MNHEY and CDR2 SMNVEV (reference sequence). This CDR3 region has 17 residues. V shed 0 bases and J 7 bases; nucleotides not matched to a gene: 9. The CDR3 is CASSLSGTVGMNSPLHF. The CDR3 nucleotides read TGTGCCAGCAGTTTATCTGGGACAGTGGGGATGAATTCACCCCTCCACTTT.

This chain joins TRBV5-6 and TRBJ2-1; no clear D. The V gene lost 0 bases and the J gene lost 9 bases, with 4 bases spanning the gap. Germline CDR1 and CDR2: SGHDT and YYEEEE. This CDR3 has 11 amino acids. The CDR3 coding sequence is TGTGCCAGCAGCTTGGAGGGTGAGCAGTTCTTC. Its protein is CASSLEGEQFF.

The CDR3 sequence: CASSLDSSGGKRTDTQYF. The CDR3 DNA reads TGCGCCAGCAGCTTGGATAGTAGCGGGGGTAAGAGAACAGATACGCAGTATTTT. The chain links TRBV5-1 to TRBJ2-3, with TRBD2 identical over 9 bases. Germline V gene data show CDR1 as SGHRS and CDR2 as YFSETQ. The ends lost 0 bases at V and 3 bases at J; junction bases unmatched: 11. This CDR3 spans 18 amino acids.

The chain links TRBV7-9 to TRBJ1-5; the match to TRBD1 covers 7 bases. The V gene's germline CDR1 is SEHNR and CDR2 FQNEAQ (reference sequence). The CDR3 has 17 amino acids. V lost 1 base, J lost 2 bases, and 8 bases stayed unmatched. This CDR3 is CASSLGTGEEGNQPQHF. CDR3 nucleotides: TGTGCCAGCAGCTTAGGTACAGGGGAGGAGGGCAATCAGCCCCAGCATTTT. Full variable domain (remainder filled in from reference TRBV7-9 and TRBJ1-5): DTGVSQNPRHKITKRGQNVTFRCDPISEHNRLYWYRQTLGQGPEFLTYFQNEAQLEKSRLLSDRFSAERPKGSFSTLEIQRTEQGDSAMYLCASSLGTGEEGNQPQHFGDGTRLSIL.

The sample holds one count of this clone. The chain uses TRBV4-3 and TRBJ1-5; D may be TRBD1 (5 bases). This CDR3 is built from 14 residues. V dropped 0 bases and J dropped 6 bases, with 9 bases sitting between them. Germline lookup yields CDR1 LGHNA and CDR2 YSLEER. The CDR3 region is CASSQDLGAQPQHF. The CDR3 coding sequence is TGCGCCAGCAGCCAAGATCTAGGGGCTCAGCCCCAGCATTTT.

About this clone: The DNA is omitted, as the CDR3 cannot be located on it reliably, and the CDR3 follows TCRdb's listing. The chain carries TRBV27 and TRBJ1-5. The CDR3 is 16 amino acids long, termini counted. Germline V gene lookup returns CDR1 MNHEY and CDR2 SMNVEV (reference sequence). The CDR3 here is CASSSSKDQSNQPQHF.

J is TRBJ1-2 and V is TRBV5-6, with 9 bases identical to TRBD1. CDR3 length equals 14 residues. Germline V gene sequence: CDR1 SGHDT, CDR2 YYEEEE. J lost 8 bases, V lost 2 bases, and 7 bases had no gene match. CDR3 residues: CASSFGTGSRGYTF. The CDR3 coding sequence is TGTGCCAGCAGCTTCGGGACAGGGTCAAGGGGCTACACCTTC.

The V gene is TRBV7-8, the J gene TRBJ1-1; the D is unclear. This CDR3 has 14 amino acids. CDR1 is SGHVS and CDR2 is FQNEAQ in the germline V gene. The ends were cut back, 5 bases at V and 2 bases at J, with 12 bases in the middle. This CDR3 reads CASSQKISNTEAFF. The CDR3 DNA reads TGTGCCAGCAGCCAGAAAATTTCCAACACTGAAGCTTTCTTT.

This clone was seen a few times. The chain carries TRBV6-1 and TRBJ1-2; maybe TRBD1 (5 bases). V lost 5 bases, J lost 5 bases, and 12 bases lay in between. Germline V gene data show CDR1 as MNHNS and CDR2 as SASEGT. The CDR3 length is 13 residues. The CDR3 loop reads CASSIGGEYGYTF. In DNA, the CDR3 is TGTGCCAGCAGTATCGGGGGGGAGTATGGCTACACCTTC.

This chain links TRBV4-3 with TRBJ1-2; no clear D. From germline, CDR1 is LGHNA and CDR2 YSLEER. The V end lost 1 base, the J end lost 4 bases, and 13 bases lay between the germline ends. The CDR3 length is 15 residues. The CDR3 region has the DNA TGCGCCAGCAGCCAAGTCGGAGGGAGTAGCTATGGCTACACCTTC. Protein product: CASSQVGGSSYGYTF.

This clone was counted a single time. This chain connects TRBV9 to TRBJ2-7, with 13 positions matching TRBD2. Trimming removed 4 bases from V and 3 bases from J; junction bases left unmatched: 4. Germline values: CDR1 SGDLS, CDR2 YYNGEE. CDR3 length equals 15 residues. The CDR3 protein is CASSPGLAGVYEQYF. The CDR3 DNA follows: TGTGCCAGCAGCCCTGGACTAGCGGGGGTCTACGAGCAGTACTTC.

Comments on this clone: One end of the junction is discordant with germline, which a read error may explain. The chain has TRBV29-1 and TRBJ1-1; D gene unclear. The germline CDR1 and CDR2 sequences are SQVTM and ANQGSEA. The CDR3 sequence is 12 residues long. The CDR3 sequence: CSAELLGTEAFF. Here the CDR3 DNA reads TGCAGCGCTGAACTCTTAGGGACTGAAGCTTTCTTT.